This TCR beta chain was found in a study of cytomegalovirus exposure and HLA in healthy donors. PCR involved 60 Vbeta and 13 Jbeta primers. Clones were read by immunoSEQ multiplex PCR, and TCRdb kept only the in-frame ones, dropping some. The repertoire consists of under 200,000 clones, with 55% to 65% occurring once and the leading ten covering around 3.2%. Study-level results: About 87% or about 30% of the time was how often most TCR beta V segments were productive, according to an earlier analysis. A later analysis reportedly found fewer N-insertions in an Asian-associated ancestry cluster than the approximately 670-donor mean. A few V segments could not be told apart, such as TRBV6-2 and TRBV6-3, and were left out.

At sampling all donors were nominally healthy, likely with unrecorded immune exposures. A remark on this clone: As yet, its antigen is unknown.

The CDR3 consists of 14 residues. CDR1 and CDR2 from the germline V gene are SNHLY and FYNNEI. The V and J ends lost 2 bases and 4 bases respectively, with 11 bases between them. The V and J genes are TRBV2 and TRBJ1-1; D unclear. Sequences were obtained from PBMCs. This TCR was sampled from a man aged 40-49 years in good health and CMV-seronegative. CDR3 DNA: TGTGCCAGCAGTGAATGGGTGGGGAGCACTGAAGCTTTCTTT. Translating gives CASSEWVGSTEAFF.